Only a few counts were recorded for the clone carrying this TCR beta chain. TCRdb processed the RT-PCR reads anew with MiXCR; each CDR3 protein has one entry. The table lists approximately 200,000 distinct CDR3 sequences, more than 35% of them singletons, with roughly 10% in the top ten. Germline CDR1 and CDR2: MNHEY and SMNVEV (reference sequence). V was cut by 3 bases and J by 3 bases, with 9 bases left in between. This CDR3 spans 14 amino acids. These data belong to a study of patients and donors after allogeneic stem cell transplantation. The receptor comes from a human donor who was either an allogeneic HSCT recipient or a stem cell or donor lymphocyte infusion donor (not recorded which). It is not recorded whose cells these are; they may come from a transplant donor. The specimen was blood, either unsorted or a sorted T cell fraction (not recorded which). This rearrangement joins TRBV27 to TRBJ1-3, with D possibly TRBD1 on 6 matching bases. CDR3 nucleotides: TGTGCCAGCAGTTTGTCCAGGGGTGGAAACACCATATATTTT. Amino acid sequence: CASSLSRGGNTIYF.